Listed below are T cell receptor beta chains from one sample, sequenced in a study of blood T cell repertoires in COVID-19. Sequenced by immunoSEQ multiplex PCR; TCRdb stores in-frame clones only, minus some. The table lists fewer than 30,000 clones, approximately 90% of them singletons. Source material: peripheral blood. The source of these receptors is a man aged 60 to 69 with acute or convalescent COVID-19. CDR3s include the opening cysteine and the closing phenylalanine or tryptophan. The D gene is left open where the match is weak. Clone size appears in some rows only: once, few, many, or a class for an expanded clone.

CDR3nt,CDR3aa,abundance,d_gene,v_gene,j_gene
TGTGCCAGCAGTTACTCATCAGTTGACACCGGGGAGCTGTTTTTT,CASSYSSVDTGELFF,-,-,TRBV6-5,TRBJ2-2
TGTGCTAGTGTCAACCCTCCGGGGGTCACTGAAGCTTTCTTT,CASVNPPGVTEAFF,-,-,TRBV12-5,TRBJ1-1
TGTGCCATCAGTGACGTAGGACTAGGCACAGATACGCAGTATTTT,CAISDVGLGTDTQYF,-,TRBD2,TRBV10-3,TRBJ2-3
TGTGCCACCAGCTTCCAGGGTAACCCTCAAGAGACCCAGTACTTC,CATSFQGNPQETQYF,-,-,TRBV15,TRBJ2-5
TGTGCCAGCAGCTCGGTCGGGACTACTAAAGAGACCCAGTACTTC,CASSSVGTTKETQYF,-,TRBD2,TRBV5-5,TRBJ2-5
TGCAGCCTGAGGGACTCCTACGAGCAGTACTTC,CSLRDSYEQYF,-,-,TRBV29-1,TRBJ2-7
TGTGCCAGTAGACGGGACAGGGATGAGACCCAGTACTTC,CASRRDRDETQYF,once,TRBD1,TRBV19,TRBJ2-5
TGTGCCAGCAGCGTAGGGGGAGGGCATGAAAAACTGTTTTTT,CASSVGGGHEKLFF,-,-,TRBV9,TRBJ1-4
TGCAGCTTCTCGGGACAGAATTTGAACACTGAAGCTTTCTTT,CSFSGQNLNTEAFF,-,TRBD1,TRBV29-1,TRBJ1-1
TGTGCCAGCAGTTACTCGGGGCGGAGCACCTACGAGCAGTACTTC,CASSYSGRSTYEQYF,-,-,TRBV6-5,TRBJ2-7
TGCGCCAGCAGTGAAATACGGACAGGGGGTAGCAATCAGCCCCAGCATTTT,CASSEIRTGGSNQPQHF,-,TRBD1,TRBV10-1,TRBJ1-5
TGCGCCAGCACCGCGACCCGGGGAGGTCCAGATACGCAGTATTTT,CASTATRGGPDTQYF,-,-,TRBV10-1,TRBJ2-3
TGTGCCAGCAGCCGGTGGGGGCAAACCTACGAGCAGTACTTC,CASSRWGQTYEQYF,-,-,TRBV27,TRBJ2-7
TGTGCCAGCAGTTACTCACCGGGACAGGGTGGCGAGCAGTACTTC,CASSYSPGQGGEQYF,-,TRBD1,TRBV6-5,TRBJ2-7
TGTGCCAGCAGCCTATTGACAGGGGGCCACACTGAAGCTTTCTTT,CASSLLTGGHTEAFF,-,TRBD1,TRBV16,TRBJ1-1
TGTGCCAGCAAAAAAACAGGGAACACTGAAGCTTTCTTT,CASKKTGNTEAFF,-,-,TRBV12-3/TRBV12-4,TRBJ1-1
TGTGCCAGCAGCCGAGGACAGGCGCCGCATGGCTACACCTTC,CASSRGQAPHGYTF,-,TRBD1,TRBV11-2,TRBJ1-2
TGCGCCAGCAGCCCCGGGACAGGCGATAGCAATCAGCCCCAGCATTTT,CASSPGTGDSNQPQHF,-,TRBD1,TRBV5-1,TRBJ1-5
TGTGCCAGCAGCCAAGGGGGAGGGGGAGTAGCTGGCTACACCTTC,CASSQGGGGVAGYTF,-,-,TRBV3-1/TRBV3-2,TRBJ1-2
TGTGCCAGCAGTGGGAGACAGGGCCTAAACACTGAAGCTTTCTTT,CASSGRQGLNTEAFF,-,TRBD1,TRBV2,TRBJ1-1
TGTGCCAGCAGCCACGGGACAGGTACGAGCTATGGCTACACCTTC,CASSHGTGTSYGYTF,-,TRBD1,TRBV3-1/TRBV3-2,TRBJ1-2
TGCGCCAGCAGCTCCCCCGGCACCGGGGAGCTGTTTTTT,CASSSPGTGELFF,-,-,TRBV4-1,TRBJ2-2
TGTGCCAGCAGTTACTCGGGGCGGAGCTTAAACAATGAGCAGTTCTTC,CASSYSGRSLNNEQFF,once,-,TRBV6-5,TRBJ2-1
TGCGCCAGCAGCCACCACAAGAACACCGGGGAGCTGTTTTTT,CASSHHKNTGELFF,hyperexpanded,-,TRBV4-1,TRBJ2-2
TGTGCCAGCAGCTTGGAGTGGACAGGGTACTGGTACTTC,CASSLEWTGYWYF,-,TRBD1,TRBV5-5,TRBJ2-4
TGTGCCAGCAGCCAAGTCTCAGTCGATGAGCAGTTCTTC,CASSQVSVDEQFF,-,-,TRBV4-2,TRBJ2-1
TGTGCCAGCAGCGTTATCCTCGATGAAAAACTGTTTTTT,CASSVILDEKLFF,-,-,TRBV3-1/TRBV3-2,TRBJ1-4
TGTGCCTGGAGTGCCCCCCAGGGGTATCCGTACTTC,CAWSAPQGYPYF,-,-,TRBV30,TRBJ2-7
TGCGCCAGCAGCCAACCAGGATCCGCGGGGGAGCAGTTCTTC,CASSQPGSAGEQFF,-,-,TRBV4-1,TRBJ2-1
TGTGCCACCAAAATACAGGGACCTGAACGTCAGTTCTTC,CATKIQGPERQFF,once,-,TRBV6-5,TRBJ2-1
TGTGCCAGCAGTCCTTCCTTGGGGACTAGCGGGAGTAAGAGCTCCTACGAGCAGTACTTC,CASSPSLGTSGSKSSYEQYF,-,TRBD2,TRBV27,TRBJ2-7
TGTGCCAGTAGTATGCAGGGGGCAGTCAATGAGCAGTTCTTC,CASSMQGAVNEQFF,-,TRBD1,TRBV19,TRBJ2-1
TGCAGCGTATCCAGGACAGAGGTGGATGGCTACACCTTC,CSVSRTEVDGYTF,-,-,TRBV29-1,TRBJ1-2